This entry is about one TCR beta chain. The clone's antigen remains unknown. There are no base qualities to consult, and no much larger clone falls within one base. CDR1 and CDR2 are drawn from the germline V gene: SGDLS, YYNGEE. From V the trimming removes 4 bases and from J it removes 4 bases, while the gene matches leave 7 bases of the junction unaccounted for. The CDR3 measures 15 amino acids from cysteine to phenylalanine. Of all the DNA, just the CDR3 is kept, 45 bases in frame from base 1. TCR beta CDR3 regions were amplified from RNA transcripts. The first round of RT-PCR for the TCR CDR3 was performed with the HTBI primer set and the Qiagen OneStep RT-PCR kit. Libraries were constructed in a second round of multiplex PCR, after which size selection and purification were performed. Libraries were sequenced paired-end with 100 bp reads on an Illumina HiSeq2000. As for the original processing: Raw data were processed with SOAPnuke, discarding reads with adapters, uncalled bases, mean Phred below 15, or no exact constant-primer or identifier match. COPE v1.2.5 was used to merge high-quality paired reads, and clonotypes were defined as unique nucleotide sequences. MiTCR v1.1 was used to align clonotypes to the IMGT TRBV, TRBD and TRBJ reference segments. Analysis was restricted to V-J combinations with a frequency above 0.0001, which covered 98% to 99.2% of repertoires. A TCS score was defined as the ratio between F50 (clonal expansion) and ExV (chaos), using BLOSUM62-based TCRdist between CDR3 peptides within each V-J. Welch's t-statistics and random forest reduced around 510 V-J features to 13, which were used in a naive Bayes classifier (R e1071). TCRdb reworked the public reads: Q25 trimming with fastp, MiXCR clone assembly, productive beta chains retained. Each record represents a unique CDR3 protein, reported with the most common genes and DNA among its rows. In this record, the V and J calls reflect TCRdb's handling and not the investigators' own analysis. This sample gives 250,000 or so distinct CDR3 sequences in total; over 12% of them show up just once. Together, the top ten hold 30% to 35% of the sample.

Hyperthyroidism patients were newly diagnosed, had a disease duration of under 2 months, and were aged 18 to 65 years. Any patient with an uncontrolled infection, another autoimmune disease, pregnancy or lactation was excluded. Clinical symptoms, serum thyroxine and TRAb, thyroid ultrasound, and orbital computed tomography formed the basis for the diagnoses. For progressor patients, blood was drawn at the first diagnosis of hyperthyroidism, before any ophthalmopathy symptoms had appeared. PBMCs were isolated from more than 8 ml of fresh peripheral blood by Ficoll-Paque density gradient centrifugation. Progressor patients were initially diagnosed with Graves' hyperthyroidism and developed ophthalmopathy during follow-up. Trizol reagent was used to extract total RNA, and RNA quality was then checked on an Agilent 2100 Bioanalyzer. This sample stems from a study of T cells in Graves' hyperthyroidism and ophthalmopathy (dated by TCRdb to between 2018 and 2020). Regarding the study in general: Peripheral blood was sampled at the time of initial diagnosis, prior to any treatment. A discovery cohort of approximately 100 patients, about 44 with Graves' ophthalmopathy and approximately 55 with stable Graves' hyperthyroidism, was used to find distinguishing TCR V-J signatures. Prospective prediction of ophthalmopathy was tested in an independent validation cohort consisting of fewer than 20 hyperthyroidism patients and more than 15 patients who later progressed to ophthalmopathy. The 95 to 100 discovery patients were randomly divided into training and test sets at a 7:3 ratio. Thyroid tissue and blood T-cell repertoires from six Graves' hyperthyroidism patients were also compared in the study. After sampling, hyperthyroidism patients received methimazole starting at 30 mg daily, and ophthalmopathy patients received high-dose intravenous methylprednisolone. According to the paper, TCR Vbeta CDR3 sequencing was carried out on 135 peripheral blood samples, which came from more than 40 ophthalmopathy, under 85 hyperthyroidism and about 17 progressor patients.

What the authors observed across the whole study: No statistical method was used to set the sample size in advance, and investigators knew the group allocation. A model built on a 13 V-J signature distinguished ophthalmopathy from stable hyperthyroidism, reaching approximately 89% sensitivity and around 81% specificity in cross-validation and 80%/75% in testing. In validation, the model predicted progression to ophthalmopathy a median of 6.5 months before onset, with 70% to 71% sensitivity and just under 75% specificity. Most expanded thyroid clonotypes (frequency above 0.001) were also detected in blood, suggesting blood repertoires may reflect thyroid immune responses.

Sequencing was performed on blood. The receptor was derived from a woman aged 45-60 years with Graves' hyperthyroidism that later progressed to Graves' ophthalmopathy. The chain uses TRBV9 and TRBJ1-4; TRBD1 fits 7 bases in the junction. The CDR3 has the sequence CASSPRQGGNEKLFF. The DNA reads TGTGCCAGCAGCCCCCGACAGGGCGGTAATGAAAAACTGTTTTTT.